The next 18 T cell receptor beta chains were all read from a single sample in a study of blood T cell repertoires in COVID-19. The assay was immunoSEQ multiplex PCR, and TCRdb's table has in-frame clones only and misses some. The sample holds about 96,000 clones, roughly 90% seen once. The sample consisted of peripheral blood. The source of these receptors is a human donor with COVID-19, enrolled during active disease. The donor label of this sample is uncertain.

This rearrangement joins TRBV15 to TRBJ1-1; TRBD1 matches 7 bases. The CDR3 is made up of 17 amino acids. V gave up 0 bases and J gave up 5 bases; unmatched junction bases: 12. Per germline, CDR1 LNHNV and CDR2 YYDKDF (reference sequence). The CDR3, as DNA: TGTGCCACCAGCAGAGATCGGCAGGGGGATCTTTTAACTGAAGCTTTCTTT. This codes for CATSRDRQGDLLTEAFF.

The chain employs TRBV5-1 and TRBJ2-3; possible D gene TRBD1, 5 bases. The CDR3 spans 14 residues. Germline V gene sequence: CDR1 SGHRS, CDR2 YFSETQ. Trimming shortened V by 7 bases and J by 3 bases, and 15 bases separated the two germline ends. This chain's CDR3 is CASHSGQGTDTQYF. For the CDR3, the DNA is TGCGCCAGCCACTCAGGCCAGGGAACAGATACGCAGTATTTT.

V and J are TRBV11-3 and TRBJ2-1, with D tentatively TRBD2 (6 bases). The CDR3 contains 14 residues. CDR1 SGHNT and CDR2 YENEEA come from the germline V gene. The V and J ends lost 3 bases and 8 bases respectively, with 14 bases between them. The CDR3 DNA reads as TGTGCCAGCAGCTTTCGGGACTCTGGGGATGAGCAGTTCTTC. Translating it yields CASSFRDSGDEQFF.

In the case of this clone: A junction end diverges from the germline sequence, so it may reflect a read error. This rearrangement joins TRBV25-1 to TRBJ2-1; 7 bases fit TRBD2. Germline-derived CDR1 and CDR2 are MGHDK and SYGVNS. The CDR3 sequence is 12 residues long. In DNA, the CDR3 is TGTGCCAGCTGCCCTCAAGCGGGGAAGGTACTCTTC. Its protein is CASCPQAGKVLF.

The chain carries TRBV5-4 and TRBJ2-3; 8 nucleotides align to TRBD2. The CDR3 extends over 19 amino acids. From germline, CDR1 is SGHNT and CDR2 YYREEE (reference sequence). J gave up 3 bases and V 3 bases, and 18 bases lay outside the gene matches. As DNA, the CDR3 is TGTGCCAGCAGCTCGGAAAGGTTTGGCGGGGGGAACCCAACAGATACGCAGTATTTT. Its protein product is CASSSERFGGGNPTDTQYF.

This chain uses TRBV24-1 with TRBJ2-1; 8 bases fit TRBD2. V shed 4 bases, J shed 8 bases, and the junction held 6 bases outside the gene matches. The germline CDR1 and CDR2 sequences are KGHDR and SFDVKD. CDR3 length equals 14 residues. The CDR3 DNA sequence: TGTGCCACCAGTGACCCCGGACTAGCTGATGAGCAGTTCTTC. It specifies CATSDPGLADEQFF.

This rearrangement joins TRBV5-4 to TRBJ1-2, with D unclear. Looked up from germline, CDR1 is SGHNT and CDR2 is YYREEE (reference sequence). This CDR3 comprises 14 residues. V was trimmed by 0 bases and J by 5 bases, leaving 11 bases between them. CDR3 nucleotides: TGTGCCAGCAGCTTGGATTCCGCGGGGTATGGCTACACCTTC. It translates to CASSLDSAGYGYTF. The complete variable domain, with remaining parts taken from reference TRBV5-4 and TRBJ1-2, reads ETGVTQSPTHLIKTRGQQVTLRCSSQSGHNTVSWYQQALGQGPQFIFQYYREEENGRGNFPPRFSGLQFPNYSSELNVNALELDDSALYLCASSLDSAGYGYTFGSGTRLTVV.

The V gene is TRBV25-1, the J gene TRBJ2-7, with 7 bases that match TRBD1. Unmatched junction bases numbered 5, after V lost 4 bases and J lost 5 bases. Germline V gene data show CDR1 as MGHDK and CDR2 as SYGVNS. This CDR3 is 13 amino acids long. The CDR3 nucleotides are TGTGCCAGCAGTGTCCCGGACAGGAACGAGCAGTACTTC. Translating gives CASSVPDRNEQYF.

This CDR3 reads CASSVEDMDTEAFF. The CDR3, as DNA: TGTGCCAGCAGCGTAGAGGACATGGACACTGAAGCTTTCTTT. This chain joins TRBV9 and TRBJ1-1; possible D gene TRBD1, 5 bases. Deletions cut 0 bases from V and 3 bases from J, with 9 bases between. The CDR3 consists of 14 residues. The germline CDR1 and CDR2 sequences are SGDLS and YYNGEE.

The gene calls are TRBV27 and TRBJ1-2, with D perhaps matching TRBD1 (5 bases). Germline CDR1 is MNHEY and CDR2 is SMNVEV (reference sequence). Trimming removed 3 bases at V and 8 bases at J, with 13 bases between. The CDR3 contains 13 residues. The CDR3 coding sequence is TGTGCCAGCAGTTTCCGACAGCATACGGGCTACACCTTC. As protein: CASSFRQHTGYTF.

CDR3 in amino acids: CASRFPGANEKLFF. CDR3 sequence (DNA): TGTGCTAGTAGATTCCCTGGAGCTAATGAAAAACTGTTTTTT. The chain is built from TRBV12-5 and TRBJ1-4; D gene unclear. CDR1 is LGHNT and CDR2 is FRNRAP in the germline V gene. Trimming stripped 8 bases from V and 3 bases from J, with 13 bases between. The CDR3 runs 14 residues. Together with reference TRBV12-5 and TRBJ1-4, the CDR3 gives the full variable domain: DARVTQTPRHKVTEMGQEVTMRCQPILGHNTVFWYRQTMMQGLELLAYFRNRAPLDDSGMPKDRFSAEMPDATLATLKIQPSEPRDSAVYFCASRFPGANEKLFFGSGTQLSVL.

The CDR3 sequence is CASSSGGYGYTF. CDR3 nucleotide sequence: TGTGCCAGCAGCTCAGGGGGGTATGGCTACACCTTC. The chain joins TRBV28 to TRBJ1-2; the match to TRBD1 covers 7 bases. Germline assignment: CDR1 MDHEN and CDR2 SYDVKM. This CDR3 contains 12 residues. Trimming took 6 bases from V and 5 from J; bases not matched to a gene: 3.

The chain recombines TRBV5-1 with TRBJ2-7, with D possibly being TRBD2 (6 bases). The V gene's germline CDR1 is SGHRS and CDR2 YFSETQ. V was pared by 3 bases and J by 0 bases, with 10 bases between. This CDR3 is built from 14 residues. CDR3 amino acids: CASSSDYDSYEQYF. The CDR3 nucleotides read TGCGCCAGCAGCTCGGACTACGACTCCTACGAGCAGTACTTC.

The chain joins TRBV2 to TRBJ1-4, with D possibly TRBD1 on 6 matching bases. With 7 bases removed from V and 8 bases from J, the gap between germline ends came to 20 bases. Germline V gene lookup returns CDR1 SNHLY and CDR2 FYNNEI. This CDR3 comprises 15 residues. The CDR3 here is CASIRSLGAEEKLFF. For the CDR3, the DNA is TGTGCCAGCATCCGAAGTCTGGGGGCGGAGGAAAAACTGTTTTTT.

This sequence joins TRBV9 and TRBJ1-4; D call uncertain. Germline values: CDR1 SGDLS, CDR2 YYNGEE. The CDR3 runs to 15 residues. The V end lost 2 bases, the J end lost 0 bases, and 8 bases lay between the germline ends. CDR3 nucleotide sequence: TGTGCCAGCAGCGTTCGTCCTTCAACTAATGAAAAACTGTTTTTT. Translated: CASSVRPSTNEKLFF.

The J gene is TRBJ1-1, the V gene TRBV6-6; maybe TRBD1 (5 bases). Germline V CDR1 and CDR2: MNHNY, SVGAGI (reference sequence). V dropped 7 bases and J dropped 1 base, with 13 bases sitting between them. This CDR3 has 14 amino acids. The CDR3 sequence is CASTSGRRNTEAFF. The CDR3 DNA sequence: TGTGCCAGCACCTCAGGGAGGAGGAACACTGAAGCTTTCTTT.

The CDR3 bases are TGTGCCAGCTCATTGAGCTCTGGGGCCAACGTCCTGACTTTC. This translates into CASSLSSGANVLTF. The rearrangement joins TRBV2 to TRBJ2-6; D unresolved. This CDR3 comprises 14 residues. CDR1 is SNHLY, CDR2 FYNNEI, per germline. Trimming shortened V by 8 bases and J by 0 bases, and 8 bases separated the two germline ends.

This clone has only one observation. The V gene is TRBV20-1, the J gene TRBJ2-7; 10 nucleotides line up with TRBD2. With 3 bases clipped from V and 3 bases from J, the junction kept 8 bases outside the gene matches. The CDR3 runs 15 residues. Germline CDR1 DFQATT, CDR2 SNEGSKA (reference sequence). As DNA, the CDR3 is TGCAGTGCTAGTATGGCTAGCGGGGGAGACTACGAGCAGTACTTC. Translation: CSASMASGGDYEQYF.